One TCR beta chain is described in this entry. Its antigen is unknown. This sample was included in a study of T cells in Graves' hyperthyroidism and ophthalmopathy. General observations from the study: Most thyroid clonotypes expanded above 0.001 appeared in blood too. Stable hyperthyroidism was separated from ophthalmopathy by a model based on 13 V-J features.

Amplified TCR beta CDR3 regions derived from RNA transcripts. When the TCR CDR3 underwent first-round RT-PCR, the HTBI primer set was used. TCRdb re-derived calls from the multiplex PCR reads in MiXCR, one entry per CDR3 protein. The sample has about 590,000 distinct CDR3 sequences; about a sixth are singletons. The CDR3 has 14 amino acids. Germline CDR1 reads SEHNR; CDR2 reads FQNEAQ (reference sequence). With 10 bases removed from V and 2 bases from J, the gap between germline ends came to 16 bases. Diagnoses were established using clinical symptoms, serum thyroxine and TRAb, thyroid ultrasound and orbital computed tomography.

The material sequenced was blood. The sequence was obtained from a woman aged 30 to 39 with Graves' hyperthyroidism. The chain employs TRBV7-9 and TRBJ2-3; no definite D call. The CDR3 loop is CATQQRLNTDTQYF. The CDR3 DNA is TGTGCCACCCAGCAGAGACTTAACACAGATACGCAGTATTTT.